This T cell receptor (beta chain) was retrieved from a study of blood T cell repertoires in COVID-19. Background on the study: COVID-19 samples collected from the United States, Italy and Spain covered acute and convalescent phases. The cDNA or gDNA used as material had been derived from T cells, B-cell-depleted T cells, or PBMCs.

In the study's own analysis: Estimation of nucleated cell counts relied on the amplification of reference gene primers. Libraries were prepared by immunoSEQ multiplex PCR; TCRdb keeps only in-frame clonotypes and omits some of them. V and J calls and clone size come straight from that table; D and trimming were deduced from the DNA. The repertoire includes 250,000 to 350,000 clones, 86% of them detected once, and around 1.5% sits in the top ten. Trimming removed 5 bases at V and 4 bases at J, with 13 bases between. The CDR3 is 14 amino acids. Germline V gene data show CDR1 as SGHVS and CDR2 as FQNEAQ.

The specimen sequenced was peripheral blood. This TCR came from a woman aged 45-60 years with acute or convalescent COVID-19. This chain uses TRBV7-8 with TRBJ2-3, with D uncertain. CDR3 nucleotide sequence: TGTGCCAGCAGCATTGGTAGTTTTCCAGATACGCAGTATTTT. Protein sequence: CASSIGSFPDTQYF.